The clone carrying this T cell receptor beta chain was counted a few times. The record originates from a study of early T cells in non-severe SARS-CoV-2 infection. TCRdb passed the 5' RACE reads through MiXCR, listing each CDR3 protein once. Of fewer than 70,000 distinct CDR3 sequences listed, 3.5% to 6% are singletons. The CDR3 consists of 16 residues. V shed 5 bases, J shed 0 bases, and the junction held 6 bases outside the gene matches. CDR1 and CDR2 (germline): SGHVS, FNYEAQ. This rearrangement joins TRBV7-6 to TRBJ2-2; 7 nucleotides agree with TRBD1. This specimen consisted of whole blood, obtained at baseline. The source is an adult who was a healthcare worker with PCR-confirmed SARS-CoV-2 infection or an uninfected control (not recorded which). The donor label of this sample is uncertain. The chain's CDR3 is CASSLGQASNTGELFF. The CDR3, as DNA: TGTGCCAGCAGCCTCGGACAGGCCTCGAACACCGGGGAGCTGTTTTTT.